The 19 T cell receptor beta chains below were found in one sample sequenced in a study of regulatory T cells in long-lasting Graves disease (dated by TCRdb to about 2021). Receptor amplification or capture employed multiplex PCR. The sequencing machine was an Illumina HiSeq 4000. iRepertoire HTBI primers and Arm-PCR amplification of CDR3 regions were used to construct TCR beta libraries. The public reads were quality trimmed at Q25 with fastp and then assembled into clones with MiXCR by TCRdb, keeping productive beta chains. Rows are combined by CDR3 protein, so each entry shows the most common genes and DNA. This sample is represented by about 620,000 distinct CDR3 sequences; roughly 15% of them were singletons. The biggest ten clones account for 15% to 20% of the sample. What the time point label conveys for this sample: newly diagnosed GD, antithyroid drugs for less than 3 months. RNA was extracted from PBMCs in TRIzol for both TCR sequencing and RNA sequencing.

The same specimen was also included in a second study, on T cells in Graves' hyperthyroidism and ophthalmopathy.

The specimen was peripheral blood mononuclear cells (PBMCs), collected at new diagnosis, from a patient treated with antithyroid drugs. These receptors were obtained from a woman aged 30 to 39 with Graves disease. Donor details come from another sample of the same person, matched by shared clones.

This clonotype was seen only a few times. The V gene is TRBV5-1, the J gene TRBJ2-1; D not certain. Germline loops: CDR1 SGHRS, CDR2 YFSETQ. V dropped 0 bases and J dropped 6 bases, with 13 bases sitting between them. The CDR3 contains 15 residues. The CDR3 DNA follows: TGCGCCAGCAGCTTGGAGTACGGTTCTAGCAATGAGCAGTTCTTC. Its protein product is CASSLEYGSSNEQFF.

The chain recombines TRBV5-1 with TRBJ2-7; D gene ambiguous. Germline values: CDR1 SGHRS, CDR2 YFSETQ. Trimming took 0 bases from V and 3 from J, leaving 16 bases between them. CDR3 length equals 16 residues. The CDR3 protein is CASSLGAATGSYEQYF. DNA of the CDR3: TGCGCCAGCAGCTTGGGTGCGGCGACGGGTAGCTACGAGCAGTACTTC.

This clonotype was observed a few times. The J gene is TRBJ2-5, the V gene TRBV4-1, with D possibly matching TRBD2 (5 bases). The V gene lost 4 bases and the J gene lost 4 bases, with 13 bases spanning the gap. Looked up from germline, CDR1 is MGHRA and CDR2 is YSYEKL. There are 14 residues in the CDR3. CDR3 amino acids: CASSPNEGRETQYF. The CDR3, as DNA: TGCGCCAGCAGCCCCAATGAGGGTCGAGAGACCCAGTACTTC.

This clonotype was picked up a small number of times. V and J are TRBV6-1 and TRBJ2-1, with a possible D match to TRBD2 (6 bases). This CDR3 is built from 13 residues. Germline V gene lookup returns CDR1 MNHNS and CDR2 SASEGT. Trimming took off 6 bases at V and 7 bases at J, with 13 bases between the two ends. The CDR3 nucleotides are TGTGCCAGCAGGCTAGCGTCTGGGAATGAGCAGTTCTTC. The encoded protein is CASRLASGNEQFF.

The sample holds a few counts of this clonotype. The CDR3, as DNA: TGTGCCAGCATTTTAGGAGATACGCAGTATTTT. It yields the protein CASILGDTQYF. This chain connects TRBV6-1 to TRBJ2-3; no clear D gene. V was trimmed by 7 bases and J by 5 bases, leaving 7 bases between them. The CDR3 spans 11 residues. Germline V lookup: CDR1 MNHNS, CDR2 SASEGT.

Ten or more counts support this clonotype. The J gene is TRBJ1-6, the V gene TRBV28; no clear D. Germline CDR1 MDHEN, CDR2 SYDVKM. Trimming took 7 bases from V and 7 from J, leaving 14 bases between them. This CDR3 is built from 14 residues. CDR3 coding DNA: TGTGCCAGCACCTTCGTGCGGAAGAATTCACCCCTCCACTTT. This sequence encodes CASTFVRKNSPLHF.

The rearrangement links TRBV28 to TRBJ1-3; possibly TRBD1 for D (6 bases). V was shortened by 7 bases and J by 9 bases, with 19 bases between the two germline ends. The CDR3 runs 14 residues. Germline V gene lookup returns CDR1 MDHEN and CDR2 SYDVKM. CDR3 in amino acids: CASKPGQSPGTIYF. Here the CDR3 DNA reads TGTGCCAGCAAACCGGGACAAAGCCCAGGCACCATATATTTT. The full variable domain, with the rest looked up from reference TRBV28 and TRBJ1-3, is DVKVTQSSRYLVKRTGEKVFLECVQDMDHENMFWYRQDPGLGLRLIYFSYDVKMKEKGDIPEGYSVSREKKERFSLILESASTNQTSMYLCASKPGQSPGTIYFGEGSWLTVV.

At least ten counts were recorded for this clonotype. V and J are TRBV10-3 and TRBJ2-1, with TRBD1 matching over 7 bases. The CDR3 length is 13 residues. The germline gives CDR1 ENHRY, CDR2 SYGVKD. J was trimmed by 9 bases and V by 6 bases; bases with no gene match: 8. For the CDR3, the DNA is TGTGCCATCAGGAAGACAGGGCAGGGTGAGCAGTTCTTC. Its protein product is CAIRKTGQGEQFF.

In its sample, this clonotype was seen many times. This chain joins TRBV2 and TRBJ1-6; D is perhaps TRBD1 (6 bases). The V end was cut by 7 bases, the J end by 9 bases, with 22 bases between. The CDR3 has 16 residues. Germline V CDR1 and CDR2: SNHLY, FYNNEI. The CDR3 sequence is CASTILGGQGGSPLHF. CDR3 nucleotide sequence: TGTGCCAGCACCATCTTGGGGGGACAAGGGGGTTCACCCCTCCACTTT.

In regard to this clonotype: The junction departs from the called germline gene at one end, perhaps through a read error. V gene TRBV10-2 combines with J gene TRBJ1-6; D is ambiguous. Per germline, CDR1 WSHSY and CDR2 SAAADI. The CDR3 length is 16 residues. CDR3 sequence reads: CASSYSLRQYNSPLHF. The CDR3 bases are TGTGCCAGCAGTTACTCCCTGCGCCAATATAATTCACCCCTCCACTTT.

Concerning this clonotype: The junction differs from germline at one of its ends, possibly a read error. The chain carries TRBV10-3 and TRBJ1-1; D possibly corresponds to TRBD1 (5 bases). Per the germline V gene, CDR1 is ENHRY and CDR2 is SYGVKD. CDR3 size: 14 residues. The CDR3 region is CATSDRRVNTEAFF. Here the CDR3 DNA reads TGTGCCACCAGTGACAGACGGGTGAACACTGAAGCCTTCTTT.

This sequence joins TRBV20-1 and TRBJ2-1, with TRBD2 matching over 12 bases. Germline CDR1 and CDR2: DFQATT and SNEGSKA (reference sequence). The CDR3 spans 15 residues. Losses at the gene ends were 3 bases for V and 8 bases for J; bases not matched to a gene: 8. CDR3 in amino acids: CSARSTSGRTHEQFF. In nucleotides, the CDR3 is TGCAGTGCTAGGTCGACTAGCGGGAGAACCCATGAGCAGTTCTTC.

This clonotype showed up just a few times. CDR3 amino acids: CATSDNRANYGYTF. The DNA for the CDR3 is TGTGCCACCAGTGATAATCGGGCTAACTATGGCTACACCTTC. V is TRBV24-1 and J is TRBJ1-2; D uncertain. V was pared by 3 bases and J by 0 bases, with 7 bases between. The CDR3 loop spans 14 amino acids. Per the germline V gene, CDR1 is KGHDR and CDR2 is SFDVKD.

This clonotype was seen a few times. V gene TRBV18 combines with J gene TRBJ1-1; 9 bases map to TRBD1. Germline assignment: CDR1 KGHSH and CDR2 LQKENI. V lost 8 bases, J lost 2 bases, and 9 bases stayed unmatched. The CDR3 runs to 15 residues. In DNA, the CDR3 is TGTGCCAGCACATGGACAGGGGTGGATAACACTGAAGCTTTCTTT. This sequence encodes CASTWTGVDNTEAFF.

Many counts were recorded for this clonotype. This CDR3 reads CSARDVGGRTSGRDYEQYF. CDR3 bases: TGCAGTGCTAGAGATGTAGGAGGTAGGACTAGCGGGAGAGACTACGAGCAGTACTTC. The chain uses TRBV20-1 and TRBJ2-7; 13 bases agree with TRBD2. Germline CDR1 DFQATT, CDR2 SNEGSKA (reference sequence). This CDR3 has 19 amino acids. The V gene end was trimmed by 0 bases and the J gene end by 3 bases; junction bases not matched to a gene: 14.

This clonotype was detected once. This sequence may be a read error, since a much larger clone differs from it by one base. The rearrangement joins TRBV10-3 to TRBJ1-1; 7 bases fit TRBD1. Germline V gene sequence: CDR1 ENHRY, CDR2 SYGVKD. V was pared by 7 bases and J by 3 bases, with 14 bases of the junction left unmatched. This CDR3 spans 16 amino acids. The CDR3 nucleotides are TGTGCCATCAAGCCAGGGGGAGGAAGTACGGACACTGAAGCTTTCTTT. Protein: CAIKPGGGSTDTEAFF.

This clonotype occurred many times. The chain joins TRBV18 to TRBJ1-5, with 8 bases aligning to TRBD1. V shed 3 bases, J shed 3 bases, and the junction held 4 bases outside the gene matches. Germline loops: CDR1 KGHSH, CDR2 LQKENI. The CDR3 extends over 15 amino acids. CDR3 amino acids: CASSPTDRANQPQHF. In nucleotides, the CDR3 is TGTGCCAGCTCACCTACGGACAGGGCCAATCAGCCCCAGCATTTT.

This clonotype showed up just a few times. The chain couples TRBV3-1 to TRBJ1-2, with D maybe TRBD1 (5 bases). The length of the CDR3 is 14 residues. Trimming took off 1 base at V and 5 bases at J, with 11 bases between the two ends. The V gene's germline CDR1 is LGHDT and CDR2 YNNKEL (reference sequence). The CDR3 coding sequence is TGTGCCAGCAGCCAAGGACAGCTACAGTATGGCTACACCTTC. Protein: CASSQGQLQYGYTF.

This sequence joins TRBV19 and TRBJ1-5; TRBD1 might be the D (5 bases). This CDR3 is built from 14 residues. The germline V gene has CDR1 LNHDA and CDR2 SQIVND (reference sequence). Trimming shortened V by 0 bases and J by 6 bases, and 9 bases separated the two germline ends. Written as DNA, the CDR3 is TGTGCCAGTAGTATAGATGGGGGTTTTCAGCCCCAGCATTTT. Translating it yields CASSIDGGFQPQHF.